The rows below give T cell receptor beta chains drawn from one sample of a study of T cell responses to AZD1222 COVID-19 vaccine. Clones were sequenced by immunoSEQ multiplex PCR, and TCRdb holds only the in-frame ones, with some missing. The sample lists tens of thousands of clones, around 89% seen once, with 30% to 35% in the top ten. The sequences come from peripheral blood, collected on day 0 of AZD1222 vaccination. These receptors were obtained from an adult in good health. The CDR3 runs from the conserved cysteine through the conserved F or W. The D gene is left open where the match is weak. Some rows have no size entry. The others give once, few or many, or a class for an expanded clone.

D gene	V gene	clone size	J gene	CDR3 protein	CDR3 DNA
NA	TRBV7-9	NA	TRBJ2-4	CASSLFRGTGTANIQYF	TGTGCCAGCAGCTTATTCCGGGGGACCGGGACAGCAAACATTCAGTACTTC
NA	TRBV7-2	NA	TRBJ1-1	CASSLARGNTEAFF	TGTGCCAGCAGCTTAGCGAGGGGGAACACTGAAGCTTTCTTT
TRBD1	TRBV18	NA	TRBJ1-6	CASSRDRGNSPLHF	TGTGCCAGCTCACGGGACAGGGGAAATTCACCCCTCCACTTT
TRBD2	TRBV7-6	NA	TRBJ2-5	CASSLQGGQETQYF	TGTGCCAGCAGCTTACAGGGAGGGCAAGAGACCCAGTACTTC
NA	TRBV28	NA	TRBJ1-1	CASIDRSYNTEAFF	TGTGCCAGTATAGACAGGAGCTATAACACTGAAGCTTTCTTT
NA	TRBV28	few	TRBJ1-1	CASSLWGNVEGTEAFF	TGTGCCAGCAGTTTATGGGGGAACGTCGAGGGCACTGAAGCTTTCTTT
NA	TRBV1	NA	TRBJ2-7	CTSSPLSGRASYEQYF	TGCACCAGCAGCCCCCTTAGCGGGAGGGCCTCCTACGAGCAGTACTTC
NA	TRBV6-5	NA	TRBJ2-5	CASHNWETQYF	TGTGCCAGCCATAATTGGGAGACCCAGTACTTC
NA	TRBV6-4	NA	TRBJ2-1	CASSDSEENEQFF	TGTGCCAGCAGTGACTCGGAGGAGAATGAGCAGTTCTTC
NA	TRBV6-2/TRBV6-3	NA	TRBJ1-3	CASSSASGNTIYF	TGTGCCAGCAGTTCGGCTTCTGGAAACACCATATATTTT
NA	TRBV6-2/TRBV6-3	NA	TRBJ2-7	CASSYSLSATLSYEQYF	TGTGCCAGCAGTTACTCGTTAAGCGCCACACTTTCCTACGAGCAGTACTTC
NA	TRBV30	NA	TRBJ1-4	CAWSVDYRSNEKLFF	TGTGCCTGGAGTGTAGATTACAGAAGCAATGAAAAACTGTTTTTT
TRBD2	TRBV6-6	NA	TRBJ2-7	CASNALAGLYEQYF	TGTGCCAGCAACGCACTAGCGGGACTCTACGAGCAGTACTTC
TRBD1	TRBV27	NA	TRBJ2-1	CASSLNPGQGTNEQFF	TGTGCCAGCAGTTTAAACCCGGGACAGGGGACCAATGAGCAGTTCTTC
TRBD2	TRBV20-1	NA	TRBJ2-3	CSASLAGVADTQYF	TGCAGTGCTAGTCTAGCGGGAGTAGCAGATACGCAGTATTTT
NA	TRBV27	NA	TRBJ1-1	CASSLGGTTEAFF	TGTGCCAGCAGTTTAGGGGGGACCACTGAAGCTTTCTTT
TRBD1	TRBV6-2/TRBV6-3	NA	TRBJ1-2	CASSYLDRVNGYTF	TGTGCCAGCAGTTACCTGGACAGGGTGAATGGCTACACCTTC
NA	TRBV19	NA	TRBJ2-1	CASSLSGNEQFF	TGTGCCAGTAGTTTGTCCGGGAATGAGCAGTTCTTC
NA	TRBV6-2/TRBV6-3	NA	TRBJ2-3	CASSYKGNTQYF	TGTGCCAGCAGTTACAAGGGAAATACGCAGTATTTT
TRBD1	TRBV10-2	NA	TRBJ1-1	CASSDPQGGWGAFF	TGCGCCAGCAGTGACCCCCAGGGGGGCTGGGGAGCTTTCTTT
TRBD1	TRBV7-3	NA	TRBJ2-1	CASSSTGGANSYNEQFF	TGTGCCAGCAGCTCCACAGGGGGCGCGAATTCCTACAATGAGCAGTTCTTC
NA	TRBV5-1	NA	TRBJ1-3	CASRHPKGGNTIYF	TGCGCCAGCAGACACCCCAAGGGAGGAAACACCATATATTTT
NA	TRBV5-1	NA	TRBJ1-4	CASNKGGDEKLFF	TGCGCCAGCAATAAGGGGGGGGATGAAAAACTGTTTTTT
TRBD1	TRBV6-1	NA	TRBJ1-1	CASSEGTGGVHTEAFF	TGTGCCAGCAGTGAAGGGACAGGGGGCGTCCACACTGAAGCTTTCTTT
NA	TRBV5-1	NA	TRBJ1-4	CASRIGKLFF	TGCGCCAGCAGAATCGGAAAACTGTTTTTT